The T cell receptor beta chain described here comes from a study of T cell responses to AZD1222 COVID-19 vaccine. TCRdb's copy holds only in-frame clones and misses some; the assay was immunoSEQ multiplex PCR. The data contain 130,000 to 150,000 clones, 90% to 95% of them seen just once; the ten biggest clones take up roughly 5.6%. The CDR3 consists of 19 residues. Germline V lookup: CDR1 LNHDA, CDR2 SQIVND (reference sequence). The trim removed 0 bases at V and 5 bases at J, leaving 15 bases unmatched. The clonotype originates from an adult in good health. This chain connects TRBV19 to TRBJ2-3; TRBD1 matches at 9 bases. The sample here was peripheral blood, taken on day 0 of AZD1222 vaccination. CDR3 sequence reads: CASSIEGTGSPPGKDTQYF. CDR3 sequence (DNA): TGTGCCAGTAGTATAGAGGGGACAGGGAGCCCGCCGGGAAAAGATACGCAGTATTTT.